The 10 T cell receptor beta chains in this list originate from one sample, sequenced in a study of cytomegalovirus exposure and HLA in healthy donors. The primer mix had 60 Vbeta and 13 Jbeta primers. Sequencing used immunoSEQ multiplex PCR; TCRdb keeps in-frame clones, though not all of them. Seen here are some 180,000 clones, around three quarters observed once, and the top ten hold over 1.5%. Sequenced input: PBMCs. The receptors were sampled from a woman younger than 45 in good health and CMV-seronegative.

The rearrangement joins TRBV19 to TRBJ1-2; 7 nucleotides match TRBD1. Germline-derived CDR1 and CDR2 are LNHDA and SQIVND (reference sequence). This CDR3 has 13 amino acids. V trimming: 3 bases; J trimming: 4 bases; junction bases outside the gene matches: 2. In nucleotides, the CDR3 is TGTGCCAGTAGTATGGACAGGTTCTATGGCTACACCTTC. This codes for CASSMDRFYGYTF. Full variable domain (remainder filled in from reference TRBV19 and TRBJ1-2): DGGITQSPKYLFRKEGQNVTLSCEQNLNHDAMYWYRQDPGQGLRLIYYSQIVNDFQKGDIAEGYSVSREKKESFPLTVTSAQKNPTAFYLCASSMDRFYGYTFGSGTRLTVV.

This sequence joins TRBV4-1 and TRBJ2-1; 9 bases match TRBD2. The CDR3 consists of 17 residues. The V and J ends lost 4 bases and 7 bases, in that order; junction bases with no gene match: 14. Germline V lookup: CDR1 MGHRA, CDR2 YSYEKL. The CDR3 loop is CASSPEPLAGYRNEQFF. The DNA for the CDR3 is TGCGCCAGCAGCCCGGAACCTCTAGCGGGGTATCGTAATGAGCAGTTCTTC.

This clone has just a few counts. The J gene is TRBJ1-3, the V gene TRBV9, with D unresolved. CDR3 length: 17 amino acids. Germline CDR1 SGDLS, CDR2 YYNGEE. V lost 4 bases and J 0 bases, leaving 17 bases between the germline ends. The CDR3 sequence is CASSPSGGSHSGNTIYF. The CDR3 coding sequence is TGTGCCAGCAGCCCATCCGGAGGCAGCCACTCTGGAAACACCATATATTTT.

V is TRBV5-4 and J is TRBJ2-5, with TRBD1 matching over 7 bases. Germline CDR1 and CDR2: SGHNT and YYREEE (reference sequence). The CDR3 is 14 amino acids. With 3 bases clipped from V and 3 bases from J, the junction kept 5 bases outside the gene matches. The DNA of the CDR3 is TGTGCCAGCAGCTGGGGGACAGATAAAGAGACCCAGTACTTC. It codes for CASSWGTDKETQYF.

The chain employs TRBV7-2 and TRBJ2-5; tentatively, D is TRBD1 (7 bases). The V end was cut by 5 bases, the J end by 3 bases, with 16 bases between. This CDR3 comprises 15 residues. Looked up from germline, CDR1 is SGHTA and CDR2 is FQGNSA. CDR3 region: CASSKGQWGEETQYF. In DNA form, the CDR3 reads TGTGCCAGCAGCAAGGGACAGTGGGGGGAAGAGACCCAGTACTTC.

V is TRBV6-1 and J is TRBJ1-3; 8 bases are shared with TRBD1. Trimming at V came to 5 bases and at J to 1 base, leaving 1 base not matched to a gene. This CDR3 has 14 amino acids. Germline loops: CDR1 MNHNS, CDR2 SASEGT. This CDR3 is CASSRTGSGNTIYF. The DNA for the CDR3 is TGTGCCAGCAGTCGGACAGGGTCTGGAAACACCATATATTTT.

There are a few counts of this clone. The CDR3 DNA reads TGTGCCAGCAGACGGACAGGAGACAATCAGCCCCAGCATTTT. This sequence encodes CASRRTGDNQPQHF. This chain joins TRBV6-5 and TRBJ1-5; the match to TRBD1 covers 7 bases. After removal of 6 bases from V and 3 bases from J, the junction contained 5 bases not matched to a gene. The CDR3 has 14 residues. Germline V gene sequence: CDR1 MNHEY, CDR2 SVGAGI.

The rearrangement uses TRBV11-2 and TRBJ2-5; D is perhaps TRBD2 (6 bases). Germline V gene lookup returns CDR1 SGHAT and CDR2 FQNNGV. V was clipped by 7 bases and J by 2 bases, with 14 bases between them. CDR3 length: 14 residues. The CDR3 loop reads CASNGWGDQETQYF. The CDR3 DNA follows: TGTGCCAGCAACGGTTGGGGGGATCAAGAGACCCAGTACTTC.

J is TRBJ1-2 and V is TRBV2, with TRBD1 matching 7 bases. The CDR3 runs to 13 residues. After removal of 7 bases from V and 4 bases from J, the junction contained 6 bases not matched to a gene. CDR1 and CDR2 from the germline V gene are SNHLY and FYNNEI. For the CDR3, the DNA is TGTGCCAGCATCCCCAGGGGGTCCTATGGCTACACCTTC. Residues: CASIPRGSYGYTF.

The chain links TRBV7-6 to TRBJ2-3; TRBD1 might be the D (6 bases). CDR3 size: 15 residues. With 5 bases removed from V and 4 bases from J, the gap between germline ends came to 16 bases. From germline, CDR1 is SGHVS and CDR2 FNYEAQ. The CDR3 reads CASSRPGRGPDTQYF. CDR3 DNA: TGTGCCAGCAGCCGCCCCGGCAGGGGCCCAGATACGCAGTATTTT.